The clone carrying this TCR beta chain was detected ten times or more. The antigen is undetermined. This CDR3 is 13 amino acids long. The germline V and J ends were trimmed by 6 bases and 2 bases, with 10 bases remaining between them. CDR1 is MNHNS and CDR2 is SASEGT in the germline V gene. Genomic DNA, the template, was used for profiling of the TCR beta VDJ and CDR3. From the reads, TCRdb called clonotypes with MiXCR, one entry per CDR3 protein. The sample lists around 200,000 distinct CDR3 sequences, 45% to 60% occurring once. This sample stems from a study of CD8+CD57+ T cells in acquired aplastic anemia. Study-level results: Patients and controls were found to share fewer than 35 CD8+ CDR3 sequences.

Sequencing involved patients with CD8+CD57+ cell expansion previously shown by flow cytometry. The clonotype comes from a human donor with aplastic anemia. Sequenced: sorted CD4+, CD8+, or CD8+CD57+ T cells (not recorded which) from PBMCs. The gene calls are TRBV6-1 and TRBJ1-2; no clear D gene. The CDR3 nucleotides read TGTGCCAGCAGACCAAACGGGAACTATGGCTACACCTTC. It specifies CASRPNGNYGYTF.